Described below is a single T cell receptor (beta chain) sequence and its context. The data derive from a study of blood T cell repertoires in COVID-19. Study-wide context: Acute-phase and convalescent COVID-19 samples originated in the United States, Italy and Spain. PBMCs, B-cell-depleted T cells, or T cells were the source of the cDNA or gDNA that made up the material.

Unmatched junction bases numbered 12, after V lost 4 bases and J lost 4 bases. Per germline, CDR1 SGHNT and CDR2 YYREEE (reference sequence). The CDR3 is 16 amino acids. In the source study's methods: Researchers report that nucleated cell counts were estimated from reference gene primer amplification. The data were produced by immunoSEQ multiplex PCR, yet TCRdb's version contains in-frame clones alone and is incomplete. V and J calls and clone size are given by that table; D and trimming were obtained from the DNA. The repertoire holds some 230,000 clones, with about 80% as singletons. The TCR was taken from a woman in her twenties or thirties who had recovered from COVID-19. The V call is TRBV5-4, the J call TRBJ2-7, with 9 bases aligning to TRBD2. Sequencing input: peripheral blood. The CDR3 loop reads CASSPRGVSGSYEQYF. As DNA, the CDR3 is TGTGCCAGCAGCCCGCGGGGCGTTAGCGGGAGTTACGAGCAGTACTTC.